This record concerns one T cell receptor (beta chain) sequence. Its antigen is unknown. No base qualities exist here, and no much larger clone lies one base off it. Peripheral blood CD8+ and CD4+ T cells from healthy donors, Susac syndrome patients and multiple sclerosis patients were profiled by high-throughput TCR beta sequencing. Treatment-naive patients with stable or active relapsing-remitting disease fulfilling revised McDonald criteria were used as multiple sclerosis controls. Bulk CD8+ and CD4+ T cells were purified magnetically by negative isolation, whereas CD8+ TEMRA cells were enriched by FACS. Blood was collected in EDTA tubes and processed within 24 hours, with PBMCs isolated through density gradient centrifugation. PBMCs intended for TCR sequencing were frozen in liquid nitrogen and were later thawed in a 37 degrees C water bath. Purity of sorted or isolated CD4+, CD8+ and CD8+ TEMRA cells was at least 90%.

This record belongs to a study of CD8 T cells in Susac syndrome (dated by TCRdb to the late 2010s). At the level of the whole study: Whether CD8+ T cell activation and differentiation in Susac syndrome was antigen driven was tested using repertoire sequencing. Here is what the overall study found, with its caveats: The number of individuals in the TCR sequencing and HLA analysis was acknowledged as relatively small.

RNA was extracted using the RNeasy kit, and roughly 0.5 to 1 ug of the RNA was reverse transcribed with random hexamers. The immunoSEQ multiplex PCR assay, which covers 54 Vbeta and 13 Jbeta segments, was used to amplify TCR beta CDR3 regions. To correct PCR amplification bias, a synthetic template baseline was used for both primer optimization and computational correction. Per the source publication's procedure: Reads were annotated to V, D and J genes according to IMGT and were analyzed with immunoSEQ Analyzer, with only productive sequences retained. Clonality was computed as one minus Shannon entropy normalized by log2 of the number of productive unique sequences. For each patient and control, public and private clones were evaluated within the 100 most prevalent clones. Clones were defined as Susac-specific when absent from the healthy and MS cohorts, from 1,000 to 1,100 published viral clones and from other ImmuneACCESS disease sequences. TCRdb redid the processing of the public reads, applying fastp at Q25 and MiXCR, and retained in-frame beta chains. Rows with a matching CDR3 protein are joined into one entry that keeps the most common DNA and genes. TCRdb, rather than the study authors, made the V and J calls. The table for this sample lists under 250,000 distinct CDR3 sequences; around 95% of them were counted only once. The ten most abundant clones make up around 0.072% of the sample.

V is reduced by 7 bases and J by 1 base, leaving a spacing of 13 bases between them. Per the germline V gene, SQVTM is the CDR1 and ANQGSEA is the CDR2. The CDR3 runs 13 amino acids, cysteine and phenylalanine included. Here the CDR3 DNA is all that survives: 39 bases in frame from base 1. This clonotype was obtained from a human donor with multiple sclerosis. The V and J genes are TRBV29-1 and TRBJ2-5, with an unclear D gene assignment. The sample comprised CD4+ T cells from PBMCs. The CDR3: CSGGRRAQETQYF. The sequenced DNA: TGCAGCGGTGGCCGCCGGGCCCAAGAGACCCAGTACTTC.